The rows below give T cell receptor beta chains drawn from one sample of a study of blood T cell repertoires in COVID-19. TCRdb's table, derived via immunoSEQ multiplex PCR, lists solely in-frame clones and lacks some. The sample lists around 160,000 clones, 80% to 90% seen once, with 8% in the top ten. The sample consisted of peripheral blood. These receptors came from a woman aged 55-70 years with COVID-19, enrolled during active disease. Both conserved end residues are part of each CDR3. D genes are given only for firm matches. Clone size is not always given. Where it is, it says once, few, many or a class for expanded clones.

clone size,D gene,V gene,J gene,CDR3 DNA,CDR3 protein
.,TRBD2,TRBV24-1,TRBJ2-5,TGTGCCACCAGCCCGGGACTAGCGGGGTCAGAGACCCAGTACTTC,CATSPGLAGSETQYF
.,TRBD2,TRBV18,TRBJ2-1,TGTGCCAGCTCACCACTCCGGCTAGCGGGCTCCTACAATGAGCAGTTCTTC,CASSPLRLAGSYNEQFF
.,.,TRBV5-1,TRBJ1-1,TGCGCCAGCAGCTTGGCCCCGGGGAGCGGCACTGAAGCTTTCTTT,CASSLAPGSGTEAFF
.,TRBD1,TRBV27,TRBJ1-6,TGTGCCAGCAGTTTGACAGGGGTCAGACATATCCCCCGTTATAATTCACCCCTCCACTTT,CASSLTGVRHIPRYNSPLHF
.,.,TRBV18,TRBJ1-5,TGTGCCAGCTCACTAGGGCACAGGGACAATCAGCCCCAGCATTTT,CASSLGHRDNQPQHF
.,.,TRBV11-2,TRBJ1-2,TGTGCCAGCAGCTTAGTGGGGGGGAACTATGGCTACACCTTC,CASSLVGGNYGYTF
.,TRBD2,TRBV7-9,TRBJ2-3,TGTGCCAGCAGCTTAACACTAGCGGGGCGCACAGATACGCAGTATTTT,CASSLTLAGRTDTQYF
.,TRBD1,TRBV15,TRBJ2-7,TGTGCCACCAGCAGAGCCCCAGGGGGCGAGCAGTACTTC,CATSRAPGGEQYF
.,TRBD1,TRBV4-1,TRBJ2-7,TGCGCCAGCAGCCAAGTCTCCGGGACAGGCTCCGTCGAGCAGTACTTC,CASSQVSGTGSVEQYF
.,.,TRBV27,TRBJ1-5,TGTGCCAGCCGTGGGGGCTATAGCAATCAGCCCCAGCATTTT,CASRGGYSNQPQHF
.,.,TRBV24-1,TRBJ2-7,TGTGCCACCAGTGACCCTGATGACAGTTCCTACGAGCAGTACTTC,CATSDPDDSSYEQYF
.,TRBD1,TRBV15,TRBJ1-6,TGTGCCACCAGCCAGGGACAGAGCTATAATTCACCCCTCCACTTT,CATSQGQSYNSPLHF
.,.,TRBV18,TRBJ2-1,TGTGCCAGCTCACCAAGTGGGGGGTGGTCGGAGCAGTTCTTC,CASSPSGGWSEQFF
.,.,TRBV5-4,TRBJ1-2,TGTGCCAGCAGCTTGTGGGCCGCAGCTAACTATGGCTACACCTTC,CASSLWAAANYGYTF
.,TRBD1,TRBV10-1,TRBJ1-2,TGCGCCAGCAGCCCAACAGGGGGGAACTATGGCTACACCTTC,CASSPTGGNYGYTF
.,TRBD1,TRBV7-2,TRBJ1-2,TGTGCCAGCAGACCCACAGGGGGCAGCTCCAACTATGGCTACACCTTC,CASRPTGGSSNYGYTF
.,.,TRBV6-2/TRBV6-3,TRBJ2-7,TGTGCCAGCAGTTACTCGACAGGCAGACTACGTAACTCCTACGAGCAGTACTTC,CASSYSTGRLRNSYEQYF
.,.,TRBV2,TRBJ2-5,TGTGCCAGCAGTCCAACCGGGATACAAGAGACCCAGTACTTC,CASSPTGIQETQYF
.,.,TRBV14,TRBJ2-2,TGTGCCAGCAGCTCCAGTAAACAGTACACCGGGGAGCTGTTTTTT,CASSSSKQYTGELFF
.,.,TRBV3-1/TRBV3-2,TRBJ1-5,TGTGCCAGCAGCCGCGGGGGAATCTCTGAGCCCCAGCATTTT,CASSRGGISEPQHF
.,.,TRBV7-2,TRBJ2-7,TGTGCCAGCAGTTTAACCGGACAGAGTTACGAGCAGTACTTC,CASSLTGQSYEQYF
once,TRBD1,TRBV5-5,TRBJ1-2,TGTGCCAGCAGCTTGGCTTTGTGGACAGGGGGCTCTGAATTCTATGGCTACACCTTC,CASSLALWTGGSEFYGYTF
.,TRBD1,TRBV5-4,TRBJ1-3,TGTGCCAGCAGCTTCTCCGGGACAGGGACGAACACCATATATTTT,CASSFSGTGTNTIYF
few,.,TRBV7-9,TRBJ1-1,TGTGCCAGCACCAATTTTCTAGGGGGTACTGAAGCTTTCTTT,CASTNFLGGTEAFF
.,.,TRBV10-2,TRBJ2-6,TGCGCCAGCAGTGATGTTGCGTGGGCAGGGGCCAACGTCCTGACTTTC,CASSDVAWAGANVLTF
.,.,TRBV21-1,TRBJ2-1,TGTGCCAGCAGCTTATTCGCCGGGACTAGCGGGGGGGTACGGCGGTACAATGAGCAGTTCTTC,CASSLFAGTSGGVRRYNEQFF
few,.,TRBV7-7,TRBJ2-3,TGTGCTAGCAGCCCTGAGTACGTAATGACGCAGTATTTT,CASSPEYVMTQYF
once,TRBD1,TRBV10-3,TRBJ1-6,TGTGCCATCAGTGAGTTCCCAGGGGGCTATAATTCACCCCTCCACTTT,CAISEFPGGYNSPLHF
.,.,TRBV9,TRBJ2-4,TGTGCCAGCAGCGTAGAGCAGGGGAGCAACATTCAGTACTTC,CASSVEQGSNIQYF
.,.,TRBV4-3,TRBJ2-7,TGCGCCAGCAGCCAAGATCCGGGGTCCGCCTACGAGCAGTACTTC,CASSQDPGSAYEQYF
.,.,TRBV3-1/TRBV3-2,TRBJ2-2,TGTGCCAGCAGCCATTTCCACAGGGCGAACACCGGGGAGCTGTTTTTT,CASSHFHRANTGELFF
.,.,TRBV12-5,TRBJ2-3,TGTGCTAGTGGTTCGGGGGAGCGGAGCACAGATACGCAGTATTTT,CASGSGERSTDTQYF
.,TRBD1,TRBV19,TRBJ1-2,TGTGCCAGTAGTATCCCGGGACAGCACTATGGCTACACCTTC,CASSIPGQHYGYTF
.,.,TRBV5-6,TRBJ2-5,TGTGCCAGCAGCTTGGAGACTGGGCGGGGGACCCAGTACTTC,CASSLETGRGTQYF
.,.,TRBV29-1,TRBJ2-7,TGCAGCGTTGAAACAGGGCAGCCCTACGAGCAGTACTTC,CSVETGQPYEQYF
once,TRBD2,TRBV7-3,TRBJ2-2,TGTGCCAGCAGTGGACTAGCGAACACCGGGGAGCTGTTTTTT,CASSGLANTGELFF
.,.,TRBV19,TRBJ1-5,TGTGCCAGTACCCTGGGGGGAATGAGTCAGCCCCAGCATTTT,CASTLGGMSQPQHF
.,TRBD1,TRBV7-9,TRBJ1-6,TGTGCCAGCAGCTTAGCGTTGGGACAGGGGTCACCCCTCCACTTT,CASSLALGQGSPLHF
.,TRBD1,TRBV5-1,TRBJ1-6,TGCGCCAGCAGCTCCGGACAGGGGAAGGTCTCACCCCTCCACTTT,CASSSGQGKVSPLHF
once,.,TRBV2,TRBJ1-2,TGTGCCAGCAGTGGGGCCTATGGCTACACCTTC,CASSGAYGYTF
.,TRBD1,TRBV10-3,TRBJ1-5,TGTGCCATCAGTGGGGGACAGTCTAGCAATCAGCCCCAGCATTTT,CAISGGQSSNQPQHF